The 4 T cell receptor beta chains reported below all come from one sample, sequenced in a study of blood T cell repertoires in COVID-19. Libraries were prepared by immunoSEQ multiplex PCR; TCRdb keeps only in-frame clonotypes and omits some of them. The sample has 65,000 to 85,000 clones, 75% to 90% seen once; the top ten hold 5.5% to 7.5%. Source material: peripheral blood. All receptors come from an elderly man with COVID-19, enrolled during active disease.

J is TRBJ1-5 and V is TRBV18; no firm D call. Trimming took off 6 bases at V and 3 bases at J, with 9 bases between the two ends. From germline, CDR1 is KGHSH and CDR2 LQKENI. This CDR3 is 13 amino acids long. Here the CDR3 DNA reads TGTGCCAGCTCCTCCGGGTCCAATCAGCCCCAGCATTTT. This codes for CASSSGSNQPQHF.

The rearrangement links TRBV11-1 to TRBJ1-2; 8 positions match TRBD1. The CDR3 covers 15 residues. Germline V gives CDR1 SGHAT, CDR2 FQDESV (reference sequence). Trimming cost V 2 bases and J 3 bases; bases outside gene matches: 5. The CDR3 sequence: CASSLIWGQDYGYTF. DNA for the CDR3: TGTGCCAGCAGCTTAATTTGGGGACAGGACTATGGCTACACCTTC. The variable domain in full, completed from reference TRBV11-1 and TRBJ1-2, reads EAEVAQSPRYKITEKSQAVAFWCDPISGHATLYWYRQILGQGPELLVQFQDESVVDDSQLPKDRFSAERLKGVDSTLKIQPAELGDSAMYLCASSLIWGQDYGYTFGSGTRLTVV.

V and J are TRBV27 and TRBJ2-7, with 9 bases aligning to TRBD1. The germline CDR1 and CDR2 sequences are MNHEY and SMNVEV (reference sequence). After removal of 5 bases from V and 5 bases from J, the junction contained 7 bases not matched to a gene. This CDR3 spans 14 amino acids. The CDR3: CASSKDRGYHEQYF. The CDR3 DNA reads as TGTGCCAGCAGTAAGGACAGGGGATACCACGAGCAGTACTTC.

This rearrangement joins TRBV3-1 (or the pseudogene TRBV3-2) to TRBJ2-1; 7 bases fit TRBD1. CDR3 size: 17 residues. The V gene's germline CDR1 is LGHDT and CDR2 YNNKEL (reference sequence). V lost 5 bases to trimming and J lost 5 bases; unmatched junction nucleotides: 15. In DNA, the CDR3 is TGTGCCAGCAGCTCGAGAACCGCAGGGGGATTGGACAATGAGCAGTTCTTC. Amino acids: CASSSRTAGGLDNEQFF.